The sequence of this T cell receptor (beta chain) was determined in a study of persistence of HIV-infected CD4 T cells. An overlapping HIV-1 Gag peptide pool stimulated these cells at about 1 ug/peptide/mL. Memory cells lacking CD40L and CD69 with high CD45RO were sorted. The J segment lost 1 base and the V segment lost 3 bases, leaving 8 bases of the junction unmatched. Germline V CDR1 and CDR2: WSHSY, SAAADI. The CDR3 is 16 residues long. Worth noting for this clone: The antigen is undetermined.

This was the immunoSEQ version 4 assay in survey mode. The repertoire was sequenced with immunoSEQ multiplex PCR; TCRdb's copy has only in-frame clones and lacks some. Among over 60,000 clones listed, about 81% were seen once. This sequence joins TRBV10-2 and TRBJ1-2; 7 bases are a match to TRBD1. The clonotype was recovered from an adult man with HIV who was CMV-seropositive. Sequencing used CD4+ T cells sorted from PBMCs after roughly 18-hour stimulation, obtained from a patient who received antiretroviral therapy. This CDR3 is CASSDPGQVLNYGYTF. The DNA for the CDR3 is TGCGCCAGCAGTGACCCCGGACAGGTCCTTAACTATGGCTACACCTTC.